This T cell receptor (beta chain) stems from a study of early T cells in non-severe SARS-CoV-2 infection. Looked up from germline, CDR1 is KGHSH and CDR2 is LQKENI. V was clipped by 1 base and J by 0 bases, with 6 bases between them. The CDR3 runs 14 residues. This clonotype was seen only a few times. TCRdb ran MiXCR on the 5' RACE reads and lists one entry per CDR3 protein. The sample consists of roughly 110,000 distinct CDR3 sequences, around 10% of them appearing once. The chain combines TRBV18 with TRBJ1-1; the D is unclear. The sequence was obtained from an adult who was a healthcare worker with PCR-confirmed SARS-CoV-2 infection or an uninfected control (not recorded which). Sequenced: whole blood. The CDR3 DNA follows: TGTGCCAGCTCACCACAGGGAATGAACACTGAAGCTTTCTTT. It codes for CASSPQGMNTEAFF. The whole variable domain, remainder taken from reference TRBV18 and TRBJ1-1, is NAGVMQNPRHLVRRRGQEARLRCSPMKGHSHVYWYRQLPEEGLKFMVYLQKENIIDESGMPKERFSAEFPKEGPSILRIQQVVRGDSAAYFCASSPQGMNTEAFFGQGTRLTVV.